This T cell receptor beta chain was documented in a study of blood T cell repertoires in COVID-19. Using immunoSEQ multiplex PCR, the repertoire was profiled, and TCRdb retains in-frame clones only, with some absent. In the table there are about 50,000 clones, approximately 80% of which are singletons. This clone was found a few times. The sequence was collected from a man in his 60s with acute or convalescent COVID-19. Sequences were obtained from peripheral blood.

CDR3 region: CSVAKGTASTDTQYF. The CDR3, as DNA: TGCAGCGTAGCGAAGGGGACAGCTAGCACAGATACGCAGTATTTT. V and J are TRBV29-1 and TRBJ2-3; 7 nucleotides match TRBD1. The CDR3 is 15 residues long. Looked up from germline, CDR1 is SQVTM and CDR2 is ANQGSEA. The ends lost 6 bases at V and 0 bases at J; junction bases unmatched: 9.